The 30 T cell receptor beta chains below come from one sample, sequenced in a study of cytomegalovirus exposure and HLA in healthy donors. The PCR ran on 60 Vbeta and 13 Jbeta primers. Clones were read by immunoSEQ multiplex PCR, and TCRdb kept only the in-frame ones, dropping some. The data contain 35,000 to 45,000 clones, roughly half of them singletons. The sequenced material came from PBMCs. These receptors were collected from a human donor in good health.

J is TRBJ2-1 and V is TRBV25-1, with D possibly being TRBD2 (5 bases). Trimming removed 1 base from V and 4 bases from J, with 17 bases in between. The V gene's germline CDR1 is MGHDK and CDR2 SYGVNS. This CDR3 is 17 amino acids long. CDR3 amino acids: CASSELSDYTAYNEQFF. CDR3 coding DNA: TGTGCCAGCAGTGAATTAAGCGACTATACCGCTTACAATGAGCAGTTCTTC.

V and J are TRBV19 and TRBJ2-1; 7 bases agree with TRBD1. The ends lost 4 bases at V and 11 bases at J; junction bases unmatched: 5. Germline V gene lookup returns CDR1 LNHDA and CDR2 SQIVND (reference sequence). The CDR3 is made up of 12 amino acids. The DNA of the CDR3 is TGTGCCAGTAGTAGACAGGGAATGAAGCAGTTCTTC. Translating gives CASSRQGMKQFF.

The CDR3 here is CASSQEGIAVYNEQFF. In nucleotides, the CDR3 is TGTGCCAGCAGCCAAGAGGGAATAGCGGTCTACAATGAGCAGTTCTTC. The V call is TRBV4-2, the J call TRBJ2-1; weak D call: TRBD2 (6 bases). The CDR3 covers 16 residues. Trimming removed 0 bases from V and 3 bases from J, with 12 bases in between. Germline V gene lookup returns CDR1 LGHNA and CDR2 YNFKEQ.

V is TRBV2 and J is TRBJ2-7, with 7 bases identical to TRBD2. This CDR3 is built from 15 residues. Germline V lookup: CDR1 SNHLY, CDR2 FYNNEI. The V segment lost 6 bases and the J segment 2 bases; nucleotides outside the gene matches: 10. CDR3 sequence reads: CASSGSGMSPYEQYF. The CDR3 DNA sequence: TGTGCCAGCAGCGGGAGCGGGATGTCCCCCTACGAGCAGTACTTC.

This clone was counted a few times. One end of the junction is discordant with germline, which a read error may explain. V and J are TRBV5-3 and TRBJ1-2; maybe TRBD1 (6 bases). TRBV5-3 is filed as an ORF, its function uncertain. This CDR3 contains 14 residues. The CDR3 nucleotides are TGTGCCAGCAGCTTGGGAGGACAGAACTATGGCTACACCTTC. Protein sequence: CASSLGGQNYGYTF.

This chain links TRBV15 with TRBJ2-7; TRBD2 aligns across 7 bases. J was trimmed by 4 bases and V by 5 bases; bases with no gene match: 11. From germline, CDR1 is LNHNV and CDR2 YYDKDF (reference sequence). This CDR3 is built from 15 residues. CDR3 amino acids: CATSQGLGSRYEQYF. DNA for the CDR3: TGTGCCACCAGCCAAGGACTAGGCAGCCGTTACGAGCAGTACTTC.

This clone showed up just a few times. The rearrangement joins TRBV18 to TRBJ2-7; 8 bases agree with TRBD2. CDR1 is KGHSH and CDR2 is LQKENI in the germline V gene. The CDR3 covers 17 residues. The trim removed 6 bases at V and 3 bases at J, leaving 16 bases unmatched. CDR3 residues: CASSSGTGGTGLYEQYF. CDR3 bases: TGTGCCAGCTCGTCGGGGACGGGGGGGACTGGCCTCTACGAGCAGTACTTC.

The CDR3 coding sequence is TGTGCCAGCAGCTGGGACAGGGGAAGTCCCTACGAGCAGTACTTC. This codes for CASSWDRGSPYEQYF. V is TRBV7-2 and J is TRBJ2-7; the match to TRBD1 covers 10 bases. In germline, CDR1 is SGHTA, CDR2 FQGNSA. The V and J ends lost 4 bases and 2 bases, in that order; junction bases with no gene match: 5. CDR3 size: 15 residues. The full variable domain, completed using reference TRBV7-2 and TRBJ2-7, is GAGVSQSPSNKVTEKGKDVELRCDPISGHTALYWYRQSLGQGLEFLIYFQGNSAPDKSGLPSDRFSAERTGGSVSTLTIQRTQQEDSAVYLCASSWDRGSPYEQYFGPGTRLTVT.

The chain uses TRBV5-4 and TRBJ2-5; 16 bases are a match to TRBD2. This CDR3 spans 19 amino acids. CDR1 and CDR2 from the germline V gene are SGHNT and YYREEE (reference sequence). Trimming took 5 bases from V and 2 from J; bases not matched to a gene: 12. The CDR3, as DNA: TGTGCCAGCAGGGCCGGGACTAGCGGGAGGGGGGGAGAGCAAGAGACCCAGTACTTC. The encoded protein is CASRAGTSGRGGEQETQYF.

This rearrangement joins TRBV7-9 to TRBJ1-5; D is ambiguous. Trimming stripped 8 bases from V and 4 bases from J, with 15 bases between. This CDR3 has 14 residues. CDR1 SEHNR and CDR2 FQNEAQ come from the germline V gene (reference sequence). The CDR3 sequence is CASDRTGSNQPQHF. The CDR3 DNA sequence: TGTGCCAGCGACCGGACGGGGTCGAATCAGCCCCAGCATTTT.

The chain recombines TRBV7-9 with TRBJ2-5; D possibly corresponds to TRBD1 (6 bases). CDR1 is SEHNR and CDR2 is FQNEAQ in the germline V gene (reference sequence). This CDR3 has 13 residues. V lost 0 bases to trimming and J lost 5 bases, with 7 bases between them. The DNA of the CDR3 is TGTGCCAGCAGCTTAGCCCAGGGGGAGACCCAGTACTTC. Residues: CASSLAQGETQYF.

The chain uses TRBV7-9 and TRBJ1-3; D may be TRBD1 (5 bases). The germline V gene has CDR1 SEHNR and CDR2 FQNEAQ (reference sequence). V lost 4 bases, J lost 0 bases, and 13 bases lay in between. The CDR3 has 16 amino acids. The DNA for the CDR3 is TGTGCCAGCAGCTCACTGACAGCCAGCTCTGGAAACACCATATATTTT. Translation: CASSSLTASSGNTIYF.

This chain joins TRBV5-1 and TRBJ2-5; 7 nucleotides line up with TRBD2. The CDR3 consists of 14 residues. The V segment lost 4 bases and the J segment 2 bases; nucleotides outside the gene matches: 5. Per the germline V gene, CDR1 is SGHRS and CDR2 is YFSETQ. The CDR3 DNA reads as TGCGCCAGCAGCCCAGGGAGGGAGCAAGAGACCCAGTACTTC. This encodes CASSPGREQETQYF.

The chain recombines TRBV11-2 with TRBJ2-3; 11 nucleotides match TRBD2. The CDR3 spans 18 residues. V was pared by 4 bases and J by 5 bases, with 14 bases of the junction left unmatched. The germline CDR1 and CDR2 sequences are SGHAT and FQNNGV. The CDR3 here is CASSSPRRLAGMIDTQYF. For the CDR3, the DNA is TGTGCCAGCAGCTCCCCCCGGCGACTAGCGGGAATGATAGATACGCAGTATTTT.

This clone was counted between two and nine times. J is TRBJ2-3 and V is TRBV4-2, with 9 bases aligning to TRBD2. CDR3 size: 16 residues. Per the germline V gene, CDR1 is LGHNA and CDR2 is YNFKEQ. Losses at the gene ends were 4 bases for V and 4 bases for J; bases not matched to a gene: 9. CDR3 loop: CASSPGSGGLSDTQYF. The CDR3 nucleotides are TGTGCCAGCAGCCCGGGGAGCGGGGGGCTTTCAGATACGCAGTATTTT.

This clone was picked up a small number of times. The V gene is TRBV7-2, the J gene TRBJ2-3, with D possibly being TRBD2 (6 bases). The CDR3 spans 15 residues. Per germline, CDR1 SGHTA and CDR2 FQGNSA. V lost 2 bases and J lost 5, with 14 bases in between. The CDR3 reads CASSLRPGLLDTQYF. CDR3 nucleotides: TGTGCCAGCAGCTTAAGGCCCGGACTATTAGATACGCAGTATTTT.

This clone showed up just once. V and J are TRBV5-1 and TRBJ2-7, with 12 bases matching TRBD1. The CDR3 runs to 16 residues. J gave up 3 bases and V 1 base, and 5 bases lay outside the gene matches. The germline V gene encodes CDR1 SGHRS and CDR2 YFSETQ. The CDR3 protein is CASSLQGQGAFYEQYF. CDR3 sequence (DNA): TGCGCCAGCAGCTTGCAGGGACAGGGGGCTTTCTACGAGCAGTACTTC.

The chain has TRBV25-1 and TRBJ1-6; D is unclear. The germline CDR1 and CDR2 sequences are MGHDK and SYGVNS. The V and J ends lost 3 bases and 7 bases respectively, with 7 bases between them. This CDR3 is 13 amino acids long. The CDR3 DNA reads TGTGCCAGCAGTGAGTGGCAAAATTCACCCCTCCACTTT. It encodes CASSEWQNSPLHF.

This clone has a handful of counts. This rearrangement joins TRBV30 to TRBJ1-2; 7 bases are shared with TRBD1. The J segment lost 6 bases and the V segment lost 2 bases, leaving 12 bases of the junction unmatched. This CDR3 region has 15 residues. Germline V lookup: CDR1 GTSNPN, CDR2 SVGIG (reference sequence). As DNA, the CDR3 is TGTGCCTGGAGTCAAAGACAGGGAACCTTCCATGGCTACACCTTC. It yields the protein CAWSQRQGTFHGYTF.

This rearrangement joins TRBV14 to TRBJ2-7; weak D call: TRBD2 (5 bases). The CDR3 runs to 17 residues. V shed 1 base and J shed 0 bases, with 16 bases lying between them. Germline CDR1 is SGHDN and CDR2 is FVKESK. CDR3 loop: CASSQGYRLLASYEQYF. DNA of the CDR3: TGTGCCAGCAGCCAAGGTTACCGACTCCTAGCCTCCTACGAGCAGTACTTC.

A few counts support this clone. The DNA of the CDR3 is TGTGCCAGCAGTTACGAGTCCTCTGGGGCCAACGTCCTGACTTTC. Translating it yields CASSYESSGANVLTF. The rearrangement uses TRBV6-5 and TRBJ2-6; D is unresolved. Germline V gene lookup returns CDR1 MNHEY and CDR2 SVGAGI. V lost 2 bases to trimming and J lost 0 bases, with 5 bases between them. The CDR3 has 15 amino acids.

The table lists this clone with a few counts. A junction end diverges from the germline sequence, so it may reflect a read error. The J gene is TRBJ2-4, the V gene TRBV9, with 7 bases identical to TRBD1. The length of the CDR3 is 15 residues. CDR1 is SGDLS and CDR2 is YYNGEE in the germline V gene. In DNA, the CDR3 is TGTGCCAGGAGCGAGGGACAGCGGGCCAAAAACATTCAGTACTTC. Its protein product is CARSEGQRAKNIQYF.

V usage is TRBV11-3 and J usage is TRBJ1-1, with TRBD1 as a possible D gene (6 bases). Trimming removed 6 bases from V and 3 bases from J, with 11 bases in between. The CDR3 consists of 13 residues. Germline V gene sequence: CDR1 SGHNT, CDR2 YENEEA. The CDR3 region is CASRTGHYTEAFF. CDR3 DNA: TGTGCCAGCAGAACGGGACATTACACTGAAGCTTTCTTT.

CDR3 region: CASSQGQGGQPQHF. As DNA, the CDR3 is TGCGCCAGCAGTCAAGGGCAGGGTGGTCAGCCCCAGCATTTT. The rearrangement uses TRBV23-1 and TRBJ1-5; D may be TRBD1 (5 bases). TRBV23-1 is noted as an ORF with a role that remains uncertain. The CDR3 contains 14 residues. V shed 2 bases and J shed 6 bases, with 11 bases lying between them.

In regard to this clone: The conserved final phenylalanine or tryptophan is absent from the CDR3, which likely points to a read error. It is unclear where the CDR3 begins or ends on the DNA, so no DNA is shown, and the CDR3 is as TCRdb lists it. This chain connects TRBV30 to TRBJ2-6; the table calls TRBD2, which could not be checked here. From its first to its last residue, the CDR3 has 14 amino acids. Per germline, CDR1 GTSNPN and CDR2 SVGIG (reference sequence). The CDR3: CAWRGTSGGIRAVL.

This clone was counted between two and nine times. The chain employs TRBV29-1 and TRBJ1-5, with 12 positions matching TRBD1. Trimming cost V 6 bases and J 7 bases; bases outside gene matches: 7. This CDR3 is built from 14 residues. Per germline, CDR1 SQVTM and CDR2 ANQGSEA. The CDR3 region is CSVAGQGAGQPQHF. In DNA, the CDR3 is TGCAGCGTCGCGGGACAGGGGGCAGGACAGCCCCAGCATTTT.

This CDR3 is CASSPRGGQKQPQHF. Written as DNA, the CDR3 is TGTGCCAGCAGCCCACGGGGGGGGCAAAAACAGCCCCAGCATTTT. This chain uses TRBV7-3 with TRBJ1-5, with D tentatively TRBD1 (6 bases). The CDR3 runs to 15 residues. Germline V gene lookup returns CDR1 SGHTA and CDR2 FQGTGA. V was trimmed by 5 bases and J by 7 bases, leaving 18 bases between them.

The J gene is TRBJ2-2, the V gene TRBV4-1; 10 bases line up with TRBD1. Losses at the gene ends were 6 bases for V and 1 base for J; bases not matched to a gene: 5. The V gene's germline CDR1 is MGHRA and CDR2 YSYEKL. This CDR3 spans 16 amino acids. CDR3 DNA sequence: TGCGCCAGCAGGTCGGACAGGGGGGGGAACACCGGGGAGCTGTTTTTT. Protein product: CASRSDRGGNTGELFF.

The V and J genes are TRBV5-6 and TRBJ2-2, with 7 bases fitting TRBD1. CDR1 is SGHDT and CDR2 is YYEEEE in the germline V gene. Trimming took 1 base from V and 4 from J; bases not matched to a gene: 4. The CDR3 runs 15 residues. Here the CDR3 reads CASSLTGVTTGELFF. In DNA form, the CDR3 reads TGTGCCAGCAGCTTGACAGGGGTTACCACCGGGGAGCTGTTTTTT.

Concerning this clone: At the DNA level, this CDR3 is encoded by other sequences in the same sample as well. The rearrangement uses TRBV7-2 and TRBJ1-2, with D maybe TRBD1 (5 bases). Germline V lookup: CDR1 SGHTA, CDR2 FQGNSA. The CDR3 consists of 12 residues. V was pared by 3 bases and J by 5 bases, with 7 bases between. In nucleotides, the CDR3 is TGTGCCAGCAGCTTGGGGGGGTATGGCTACACCTTC. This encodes CASSLGGYGYTF. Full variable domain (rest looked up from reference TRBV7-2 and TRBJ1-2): GAGVSQSPSNKVTEKGKDVELRCDPISGHTALYWYRQSLGQGLEFLIYFQGNSAPDKSGLPSDRFSAERTGGSVSTLTIQRTQQEDSAVYLCASSLGGYGYTFGSGTRLTVV.